The 4 T cell receptor beta chains presented below share a single source sample, sequenced in a study of regulatory T cells in long-lasting Graves disease. Arm-PCR of CDR3 regions with iRepertoire HTBI primers generated TCR beta libraries. TCRdb called the multiplex PCR reads again in MiXCR, with one record for every CDR3 protein. The data show approximately 400,000 distinct CDR3 sequences, about 15% seen once. Documented time point: newly diagnosed GD, antithyroid drugs for less than 3 months. The TCR library was prepared using RNA isolated from PBMCs. These data were also reused for a study on T cells in Graves' hyperthyroidism and ophthalmopathy.

The input for sequencing was peripheral blood mononuclear cells (PBMCs), taken at new diagnosis, from a patient treated with antithyroid drugs. Receptor source: a young woman with Graves disease.

This clonotype has at least ten counts. The V and J genes are TRBV11-2 and TRBJ2-1, with TRBD2 matching over 11 bases. Looked up from germline, CDR1 is SGHAT and CDR2 is FQNNGV. CDR3 size: 15 residues. V dropped 5 bases and J dropped 7; count of bases not matched to a gene: 7. CDR3 sequence: CASSILAGDGNEQFF. In DNA, the CDR3 is TGTGCCAGCAGCATACTAGCGGGAGATGGTAATGAGCAGTTCTTC.

The chain recombines TRBV6-2 or TRBV6-3 with TRBJ1-4; 10 bases match TRBD1. This CDR3 spans 17 amino acids. J lost 4 bases, V lost 11 bases, and 16 bases had no gene match. Germline CDR1 MNHEY, CDR2 SVGEGT. The CDR3 region has the DNA TGTGCCTCCCTCAGGGACAGGGGCGTGATGAGTAATGAAAAACTGTTTTTT. This gives the protein CASLRDRGVMSNEKLFF.

J is TRBJ2-3 and V is TRBV18; 7 bases fit TRBD1. Germline V gene lookup returns CDR1 KGHSH and CDR2 LQKENI. The CDR3 sequence is 15 residues long. The V and J ends lost 8 bases and 1 base, in that order; junction bases with no gene match: 9. The CDR3 reads CASLDRARGTDTQYF. CDR3 in DNA: TGTGCCAGCCTTGACAGGGCGCGCGGCACAGATACGCAGTATTTT.

This clonotype was recorded at least ten times. J is TRBJ2-7 and V is TRBV27; D is ambiguous. The length of the CDR3 is 13 residues. CDR1 and CDR2 (germline): MNHEY, SMNVEV (reference sequence). Trimming removed 5 bases at V and 4 bases at J, with 12 bases between. The CDR3, as DNA: TGTGCCAGCAGTCCACAACTGCGGTACGAGCAGTACTTC. It encodes CASSPQLRYEQYF.